The next 14 T cell receptor beta chains were all read from a single sample in a study of cytomegalovirus exposure and HLA in healthy donors. PCR employed 60 Vbeta and 13 Jbeta primers. Here immunoSEQ multiplex PCR was the method, and the copy in TCRdb shows in-frame clones only, minus some. This listing includes some 120,000 clones. The source material was PBMCs. The receptor set was obtained from a woman aged 55-69 years in good health and CMV-seronegative.

The genes are TRBV28 and TRBJ1-1; the D is unclear. The CDR3 is 14 residues long. Trimming stripped 4 bases from V and 6 bases from J, with 15 bases between. Germline V CDR1 and CDR2: MDHEN, SYDVKM. This CDR3 is CASSSRPSESEAFF. In DNA, the CDR3 is TGTGCCAGCAGTTCCCGACCTAGTGAGTCTGAAGCTTTCTTT.

The chain couples TRBV7-3 to TRBJ2-5; D uncertain. The DNA matches TRBJ2-7 better at its end, which makes the J call doubtful. Per the germline V gene, CDR1 is SGHTA and CDR2 is FQGTGA. The length of the CDR3 is 13 residues. CDR3 in amino acids: CASSPPSSYEQYF. CDR3 bases: TGTGCCAGCAGCCCACCCTCATCCTACGAGCAGTACTTC.

V and J are TRBV7-9 and TRBJ2-3, with D possibly matching TRBD2 (6 bases). This CDR3 has 14 residues. Germline CDR1 SEHNR, CDR2 FQNEAQ (reference sequence). Trimming left V 3 bases short and J 6 bases short, with 13 bases between. This chain's CDR3 is CASSFSLGGDTQYF. The CDR3 DNA sequence: TGTGCCAGCAGCTTCTCACTAGGAGGGGATACGCAGTATTTT.

The chain recombines TRBV6-4 with TRBJ1-2; maybe TRBD1 (6 bases). Germline V gene lookup returns CDR1 MRHNA and CDR2 SNTAGT. Deletions cut 6 bases from V and 0 bases from J, with 20 bases between. This CDR3 is built from 17 residues. The CDR3, as DNA: TGTGCCAGCAGGCGTACCCCGACAGGCCCCACTAACTATGGCTACACCTTC. Amino acid sequence: CASRRTPTGPTNYGYTF.

The chain combines TRBV4-1 with TRBJ1-4, with 9 bases matching TRBD1. Germline-derived CDR1 and CDR2 are MGHRA and YSYEKL. The CDR3 extends over 17 amino acids. The J segment lost 10 bases and the V segment lost 1 base, leaving 13 bases of the junction unmatched. CDR3 coding DNA: TGCGCCAGCAGCCAAGCATCTGCGGACAGGGGAATGAGAAAACTGTTTTTT. Protein sequence: CASSQASADRGMRKLFF.

This CDR3 reads CASSREGETQYF. CDR3 in DNA: TGTGCCAGCAGCCGGGAAGGGGAGACCCAGTACTTC. The chain carries TRBV5-4 and TRBJ2-5; weak D call: TRBD2 (5 bases). V was pared by 4 bases and J by 5 bases, with 9 bases between. The CDR3 has 12 residues. Germline CDR1 SGHNT, CDR2 YYREEE (reference sequence).

The chain uses TRBV12-5 and TRBJ2-7; 7 bases agree with TRBD1. Trimming removed 5 bases from V and 3 bases from J; junction bases left unmatched: 7. This CDR3 has 14 amino acids. Germline CDR1 and CDR2: LGHNT and FRNRAP. CDR3 sequence reads: CASGKTTGVYEQYF. The CDR3 DNA follows: TGTGCTAGTGGTAAGACCACAGGGGTCTACGAGCAGTACTTC.

This chain joins TRBV6-1 and TRBJ2-7; a possible D gene is TRBD1 (5 bases). This CDR3 spans 16 amino acids. Trimming pared 1 base from V and 6 bases from J, leaving 19 bases between. The germline CDR1 and CDR2 sequences are MNHNS and SASEGT. The CDR3 loop is CASSEGFRDYRSEQYF. CDR3 nucleotides: TGTGCCAGCAGTGAAGGGTTCAGGGATTATAGGAGCGAGCAGTACTTC.

This chain links TRBV9 with TRBJ2-1; 8 nucleotides line up with TRBD1. CDR3 length equals 15 residues. V lost 3 bases and J lost 9; bases outside the gene matches: 11. Germline V gene lookup returns CDR1 SGDLS and CDR2 YYNGEE. The DNA of the CDR3 is TGTGCCAGCAGCGGGAGACAGGGGCTGTTCGGTGAGCAGTTCTTC. Encoded protein: CASSGRQGLFGEQFF.

The rearrangement links TRBV5-1 to TRBJ2-2, with D perhaps matching TRBD1 (5 bases). V lost 4 bases to trimming and J lost 7 bases, with 11 bases between them. The germline gives CDR1 SGHRS, CDR2 YFSETQ. The length of the CDR3 is 13 residues. The DNA of the CDR3 is TGCGCCAGCAGCCTAGGGGAAATCGGGGAGCTGTTTTTT. It codes for CASSLGEIGELFF. The complete variable domain, with remaining parts taken from reference TRBV5-1 and TRBJ2-2, reads KAGVTQTPRYLIKTRGQQVTLSCSPISGHRSVSWYQQTPGQGLQFLFEYFSETQRNKGNFPGRFSGRQFSNSRSEMNVSTLELGDSALYLCASSLGEIGELFFGEGSRLTVL.

V gene TRBV2 combines with J gene TRBJ1-5; 8 nucleotides agree with TRBD1. V gave up 2 bases and J gave up 3 bases; unmatched junction bases: 6. The CDR3 length is 16 residues. From germline, CDR1 is SNHLY and CDR2 FYNNEI. In nucleotides, the CDR3 is TGTGCCAGCAGTGAATTCTCAGGGGGCTACAATCAGCCCCAGCATTTT. Translating it yields CASSEFSGGYNQPQHF.

The chain combines TRBV5-8 with TRBJ2-7; D might be TRBD1 (7 bases). Looked up from germline, CDR1 is SGHTS and CDR2 is YDEGEE. This CDR3 has 16 residues. With 2 bases removed from V and 1 base from J, the gap between germline ends came to 16 bases. The CDR3 DNA reads as TGTGCCAGCAGCTTTAGGAGGGGGCAGCCTTCCTACGAGCAGTACTTC. Amino acids: CASSFRRGQPSYEQYF.

The chain couples TRBV5-1 to TRBJ2-1, with 9 positions matching TRBD2. The trim removed 1 base at V and 0 bases at J, leaving 5 bases unmatched. The CDR3 length is 17 residues. Germline CDR1 SGHRS, CDR2 YFSETQ. In DNA form, the CDR3 reads TGCGCCAGCAGCTTGTTTAGCGGGGGCCCCTCCTACAATGAGCAGTTCTTC. This codes for CASSLFSGGPSYNEQFF.

The rearrangement joins TRBV4-2 to TRBJ2-7, with a possible D match to TRBD2 (6 bases). The CDR3 is 17 amino acids. Germline-derived CDR1 and CDR2 are LGHNA and YNFKEQ. With 1 base removed from V and 1 base from J, the gap between germline ends came to 17 bases. CDR3 nucleotides: TGTGCCAGCAGCCAAGGACTCTGGGCTAGCGAGTCCTACGAGCAGTACTTC. It yields the protein CASSQGLWASESYEQYF.